Here is one T cell receptor beta chain with its context. The CDR3 totals 13 residues. V lost 6 bases and J 3 bases, leaving 10 bases between the germline ends. Germline lookup yields CDR1 MNHEY and CDR2 SVGEGT. Under the authors' procedure: Quantification of nucleated cells was approximated via reference gene primer amplification. Libraries were prepared by immunoSEQ multiplex PCR; TCRdb keeps only in-frame clonotypes and omits some of them. D and trimming come from the DNA, and the V and J calls and clone size come from that table. The data contain about 46,000 clones, 75% to 90% of them singletons. The data were taken from a study of blood T cell repertoires in COVID-19. About the research overall: The analysed material was cDNA or gDNA that came from T cells, B-cell-depleted T cells, or PBMCs.

The V call is TRBV6-2 or TRBV6-3, the J call TRBJ2-3, with a tentative D call TRBD2 (6 bases). The sequence was obtained from a human donor in a cohort sampled during active COVID-19. The sequencing input was peripheral blood. The chain's CDR3 is CASSRDSTDTQYF. CDR3 nucleotide sequence: TGTGCCAGCAGCCGGGACTCTACAGATACGCAGTATTTT.